The next 7 T cell receptor beta chains were all read from a single sample in a study of neoadjuvant anti-PD-1 for oral cavity cancer. This sample's time point: after neoadjuvant nivolumab, at surgical resection. The table came from immunoSEQ multiplex PCR; TCRdb's copy has only in-frame clones and leaves some out. Of more than 11,000 clones listed, just under 70% are singletons. The source was PBMCs, collected after nivolumab (anti-PD-1) treatment. These receptors all stem from a person aged 35 to 85 with oral cavity squamous cell carcinoma.

The chain carries TRBV7-8 and TRBJ2-7; a weak D match, TRBD2 (5 bases). The V and J ends lost 4 bases and 3 bases respectively, with 10 bases between them. The length of the CDR3 is 13 residues. From germline, CDR1 is SGHVS and CDR2 FQNEAQ. This CDR3 is CASSSIEGYEQYF. DNA for the CDR3: TGTGCCAGCAGCTCCATCGAGGGCTACGAGCAGTACTTC.

This clone was found a few times. The CDR3 loop is CASSIEAFF. The CDR3 nucleotides are TGTGCCAGCAGCATTGAAGCTTTCTTT. The chain is built from TRBV9 and TRBJ1-1; D gene unclear. Trimming removed 4 bases at V and 7 bases at J, with 2 bases between. Germline V gene data show CDR1 as SGDLS and CDR2 as YYNGEE. This CDR3 is 9 amino acids long.

The V call is TRBV6-1, the J call TRBJ1-1, with TRBD1 matching over 9 bases. The germline CDR1 and CDR2 sequences are MNHNS and SASEGT. After removal of 7 bases from V and 6 bases from J, the junction contained 9 bases not matched to a gene. CDR3 length: 14 residues. CDR3 amino acids: CASTWGTGSAEAFF. The CDR3, as DNA: TGTGCCAGCACCTGGGGGACAGGGTCCGCTGAAGCTTTCTTT.

The chain has TRBV14 and TRBJ2-7; D possibly corresponds to TRBD1 (5 bases). CDR3 length: 13 amino acids. V lost 5 bases to trimming and J lost 6 bases, with 14 bases between them. Looked up from germline, CDR1 is SGHDN and CDR2 is FVKESK. The CDR3 here is CASSGSRAGEQYF. The CDR3 region has the DNA TGTGCCAGCAGCGGATCCAGGGCCGGCGAGCAGTACTTC.

The rearrangement links TRBV28 to TRBJ1-2; D gene ambiguous. Trimming cost V 5 bases and J 2 bases, with 15 bases left between them. Germline CDR1 MDHEN, CDR2 SYDVKM. CDR3 length: 15 residues. The CDR3 spells CASSILQQTNYGYTF. The CDR3 coding sequence is TGTGCCAGCAGTATCCTCCAACAGACCAACTATGGCTACACCTTC.

This clone was picked up a small number of times. The chain links TRBV27 to TRBJ2-7, with 7 nucleotides matching TRBD1. Germline loops: CDR1 MNHEY, CDR2 SMNVEV (reference sequence). V gave up 5 bases and J gave up 1 base; unmatched junction bases: 5. The CDR3 sequence is 14 residues long. The CDR3 region has the DNA TGTGCCAGCAGTCCGACAGGGTATTCCTACGAGCAGTACTTC. It encodes CASSPTGYSYEQYF.

The chain couples TRBV19 to TRBJ2-7; 13 bases fit TRBD2. Germline V gene sequence: CDR1 LNHDA, CDR2 SQIVND (reference sequence). V dropped 6 bases and J dropped 5; count of bases not matched to a gene: 4. The length of the CDR3 is 14 residues. The CDR3 loop reads CASSWGLAGHEQYF. The DNA for the CDR3 is TGTGCCAGTAGCTGGGGACTAGCGGGACACGAGCAGTACTTC.